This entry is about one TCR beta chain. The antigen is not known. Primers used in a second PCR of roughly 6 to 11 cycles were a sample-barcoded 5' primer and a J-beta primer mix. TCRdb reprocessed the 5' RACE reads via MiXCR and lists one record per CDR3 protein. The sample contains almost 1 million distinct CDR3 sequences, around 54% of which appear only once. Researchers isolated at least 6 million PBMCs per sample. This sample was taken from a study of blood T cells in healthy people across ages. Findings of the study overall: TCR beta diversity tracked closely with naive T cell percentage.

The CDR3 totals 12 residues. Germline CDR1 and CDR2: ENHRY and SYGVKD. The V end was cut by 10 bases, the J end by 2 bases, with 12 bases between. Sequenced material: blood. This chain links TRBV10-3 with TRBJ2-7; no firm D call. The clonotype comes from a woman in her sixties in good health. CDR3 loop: CATEGRAYEQYF. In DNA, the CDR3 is TGTGCCACAGAAGGCAGAGCCTACGAGCAGTACTTC.